This is a list of T cell receptor beta chains from one sample in a study of blood T cell repertoires in COVID-19. The repertoire was sequenced with immunoSEQ multiplex PCR; TCRdb's copy has only in-frame clones and lacks some. This sample carries 250,000 or so clones, more than 80% of them seen once, and the ten largest clones take 4.1%. Sequencing input: PBMCs or T cells enriched from blood (not recorded which). The receptors here all came from a woman aged 25 to 45 with acute COVID-19. Each CDR3 is given with its conserved first and last residue. The D gene is left open where the match is weak. Clone size is shown for a subset of rows, as once, few, many or a class of expanded clone.

CDR3 protein: CASSQSNPGAGRGVSDGELFF
CDR3 DNA: TGCGCCAGCAGTCAATCTAACCCCGGAGCGGGGAGGGGGGTGTCGGACGGGGAGCTGTTTTTT
D gene: .
V gene: TRBV23-1
J gene: TRBJ2-2
clone size: .

CDR3 protein: CASSLSGNTEAFF
CDR3 DNA: TGTGCCAGCAGCTTATCAGGGAACACTGAAGCTTTCTTT
D gene: .
V gene: TRBV7-9
J gene: TRBJ1-1
clone size: .

CDR3 protein: CASSLQGVGYGYTF
CDR3 DNA: TGTGCCAGCAGTCTCCAGGGTGTGGGCTATGGCTACACCTTC
D gene: .
V gene: TRBV28
J gene: TRBJ1-2
clone size: .

CDR3 protein: CSVSGGSVEQFF
CDR3 DNA: TGCAGCGTTTCCGGCGGGAGCGTTGAGCAGTTCTTC
D gene: TRBD2
V gene: TRBV29-1
J gene: TRBJ2-1
clone size: .

CDR3 protein: CARLGQENTEAFF
CDR3 DNA: TGTGCCAGACTGGGACAGGAGAACACTGAAGCTTTCTTT
D gene: TRBD1
V gene: TRBV2
J gene: TRBJ1-1
clone size: .

CDR3 protein: CASSPAHSGELAGGLTDTQYF
CDR3 DNA: TGCGCCAGCAGCCCCGCGCACTCAGGGGAACTAGCGGGAGGGCTCACAGATACGCAGTATTTT
D gene: TRBD2
V gene: TRBV4-3
J gene: TRBJ2-3
clone size: .

CDR3 protein: CASIQTGGAGELFF
CDR3 DNA: TGTGCCAGCATTCAAACAGGGGGGGCCGGGGAGCTGTTTTTT
D gene: .
V gene: TRBV6-5
J gene: TRBJ2-2
clone size: .

CDR3 protein: CASSQDWTGGSYEQYF
CDR3 DNA: TGCGCCAGCAGCCAAGATTGGACAGGAGGCTCCTACGAGCAGTACTTC
D gene: TRBD1
V gene: TRBV4-3
J gene: TRBJ2-7
clone size: .

CDR3 protein: CASSLGDRYTEAFF
CDR3 DNA: TGCGCCAGCAGCTTGGGGGACAGGTACACTGAAGCTTTCTTT
D gene: TRBD1
V gene: TRBV5-1
J gene: TRBJ1-1
clone size: .

CDR3 protein: CASSLSKRPRVSMYNEQFF
CDR3 DNA: TGTGCCAGCAGTTTATCGAAGCGGCCAAGGGTATCCATGTACAATGAGCAGTTCTTC
D gene: .
V gene: TRBV28
J gene: TRBJ2-1
clone size: .

CDR3 protein: CASSPNRRLAAYNEQFF
CDR3 DNA: TGTGCCAGCAGCCCGAATCGCCGACTAGCGGCTTACAATGAGCAGTTCTTC
D gene: TRBD2
V gene: TRBV11-2
J gene: TRBJ2-1
clone size: .

CDR3 protein: CASSLGLREQYF
CDR3 DNA: TGTGCCAGCAGCTTAGGACTACGCGAGCAGTACTTC
D gene: .
V gene: TRBV13
J gene: TRBJ2-7
clone size: .

CDR3 protein: CASSLHYGTSGGTQYF
CDR3 DNA: TGTGCCAGCAGCCTGCACTATGGGACTAGCGGGGGTACGCAGTATTTT
D gene: TRBD2
V gene: TRBV28
J gene: TRBJ2-3
clone size: .

CDR3 protein: CASSLLLAGRTGRTGELFF
CDR3 DNA: TGCGCCAGCAGCTTGCTACTAGCGGGACGTACGGGTCGGACCGGGGAGCTGTTTTTT
D gene: TRBD2
V gene: TRBV5-1
J gene: TRBJ2-2
clone size: .

CDR3 protein: CASNPTGNTEAFF
CDR3 DNA: TGCGCCAGCAACCCGACAGGAAACACTGAAGCTTTCTTT
D gene: .
V gene: TRBV10-2
J gene: TRBJ1-1
clone size: .

CDR3 protein: CASSEQQGQYNEQFF
CDR3 DNA: TGTGCCAGCAGTGAGCAGCAGGGACAATACAATGAGCAGTTCTTC
D gene: .
V gene: TRBV2
J gene: TRBJ2-1
clone size: .

CDR3 protein: CATSDLGLNYGYTF
CDR3 DNA: TGTGCCACCAGTGATTTGGGCTTAAACTATGGCTACACCTTC
D gene: .
V gene: TRBV24-1
J gene: TRBJ1-2
clone size: once

CDR3 protein: CASRKGQSYEQYF
CDR3 DNA: TGTGCCAGCAGAAAGGGACAGTCCTACGAGCAGTACTTC
D gene: TRBD1
V gene: TRBV27
J gene: TRBJ2-7
clone size: .

CDR3 protein: CASSSLAGGTYEQYF
CDR3 DNA: TGCGCCAGCAGCTCTTTAGCGGGAGGAACCTACGAGCAGTACTTC
D gene: TRBD2
V gene: TRBV10-2
J gene: TRBJ2-7
clone size: .

CDR3 protein: CASGITEQAFF
CDR3 DNA: TGTGCCAGCGGAATCACAGAACAAGCTTTCTTT
D gene: .
V gene: TRBV28
J gene: TRBJ1-1
clone size: .

CDR3 protein: CASSDNNRGQGNEQFF
CDR3 DNA: TGTGCCAGCAGTGATAATAACAGGGGGCAGGGCAATGAGCAGTTCTTC
D gene: TRBD1
V gene: TRBV25-1
J gene: TRBJ2-1
clone size: .

CDR3 protein: CASSPLGAHARYNEQFF
CDR3 DNA: TGCGCCAGCAGCCCCCTGGGCGCCCACGCTCGGTACAATGAGCAGTTCTTC
D gene: .
V gene: TRBV4-3
J gene: TRBJ2-1
clone size: .

CDR3 protein: CASSVGGQDYGYTF
CDR3 DNA: TGTGCCAGCAGCGTAGGGGGGCAGGACTATGGCTACACCTTC
D gene: .
V gene: TRBV9
J gene: TRBJ1-2
clone size: .

CDR3 protein: CAIRQAAADEKLFF
CDR3 DNA: TGTGCCATCAGACAGGCGGCCGCCGATGAAAAACTGTTTTTT
D gene: .
V gene: TRBV10-3
J gene: TRBJ1-4
clone size: .

CDR3 protein: CASSFRDSRAFF
CDR3 DNA: TGTGCCAGCAGCTTTCGGGACAGCCGGGCTTTCTTT
D gene: TRBD1
V gene: TRBV6-2/TRBV6-3
J gene: TRBJ1-1
clone size: .

CDR3 protein: CASSQGQLVNTIYF
CDR3 DNA: TGTGCCAGCAGCCAGGGCCAGTTGGTGAACACCATATATTTT
D gene: .
V gene: TRBV3-1/TRBV3-2
J gene: TRBJ1-3
clone size: .

CDR3 protein: CASSRDSKNRRAYEQYF
CDR3 DNA: TGTGCCAGTAGCCGGGACAGTAAAAACCGACGGGCCTACGAGCAGTACTTC
D gene: TRBD1
V gene: TRBV19
J gene: TRBJ2-7
clone size: .

CDR3 protein: CATSPGGGAYEQYF
CDR3 DNA: TGTGCCACCAGCCCGGGAGGTGGTGCTTACGAGCAGTACTTC
D gene: TRBD2
V gene: TRBV24-1
J gene: TRBJ2-7
clone size: .

CDR3 protein: CASSQSGGLFDEQFF
CDR3 DNA: TGTGCCAGCTCACAAAGCGGGGGGTTATTCGATGAGCAGTTCTTC
D gene: TRBD2
V gene: TRBV18
J gene: TRBJ2-1
clone size: .

CDR3 protein: CASNLKTGADSPLHF
CDR3 DNA: TGTGCCAGTAATCTTAAGACAGGGGCTGATTCACCCCTCCACTTT
D gene: TRBD1
V gene: TRBV28
J gene: TRBJ1-6
clone size: few

CDR3 protein: CASSSSGRGPDTQYF
CDR3 DNA: TGTGCCAGTAGTAGTAGCGGGAGGGGCCCAGATACGCAGTATTTT
D gene: TRBD2
V gene: TRBV19
J gene: TRBJ2-3
clone size: once

CDR3 protein: CASSPGQGDTQYF
CDR3 DNA: TGCGCCAGCAGCCCGGGACAGGGGGATACGCAGTATTTT
D gene: TRBD1
V gene: TRBV5-1
J gene: TRBJ2-3
clone size: .

CDR3 protein: CASRRLAGGDNEQFF
CDR3 DNA: TGTGCCAGCAGAAGACTAGCGGGAGGGGACAATGAGCAGTTCTTC
D gene: TRBD2
V gene: TRBV6-5
J gene: TRBJ2-1
clone size: .

CDR3 protein: CASSPRDSNTGELFF
CDR3 DNA: TGTGCCAGCAGCCCCCGGGACTCTAACACCGGGGAGCTGTTTTTT
D gene: .
V gene: TRBV7-9
J gene: TRBJ2-2
clone size: .

CDR3 protein: CASSPFGDEQYF
CDR3 DNA: TGTGCCAGCAGCCCTTTCGGGGACGAGCAGTACTTC
D gene: .
V gene: TRBV27
J gene: TRBJ2-7
clone size: .

CDR3 protein: CASSPGAGINYEQYF
CDR3 DNA: TGTGCCAGCTCTCCGGGAGCGGGAATCAACTACGAGCAGTACTTC
D gene: TRBD2
V gene: TRBV18
J gene: TRBJ2-7
clone size: .

CDR3 protein: CATSRDEGLAGVYEQYF
CDR3 DNA: TGTGCCACCAGCAGAGATGAAGGACTAGCGGGAGTGTACGAGCAGTACTTC
D gene: TRBD2
V gene: TRBV15
J gene: TRBJ2-7
clone size: .

CDR3 protein: CASSETTEFSYEQYF
CDR3 DNA: TGTGCCAGCAGTGAAACTACCGAGTTCTCCTACGAGCAGTACTTC
D gene: .
V gene: TRBV2
J gene: TRBJ2-7
clone size: .

CDR3 protein: CAISEPTGADNSPLHF
CDR3 DNA: TGTGCCATCAGTGAGCCGACAGGGGCCGATAATTCACCCCTCCACTTT
D gene: TRBD1
V gene: TRBV10-3
J gene: TRBJ1-6
clone size: .

CDR3 protein: CASSHGQANQPQHF
CDR3 DNA: TGTGCCAGCAGTCACGGACAGGCTAATCAGCCCCAGCATTTT
D gene: TRBD1
V gene: TRBV3-1/TRBV3-2
J gene: TRBJ1-5
clone size: few

CDR3 protein: CASSEGDYGYTF
CDR3 DNA: TGTGCCAGCAGTGAGGGGGACTATGGCTACACCTTC
D gene: .
V gene: TRBV6-2/TRBV6-3
J gene: TRBJ1-2
clone size: .

CDR3 protein: CASRPALGLASNEQFF
CDR3 DNA: TGTGCCAGCAGGCCAGCTCTGGGACTAGCTTCCAATGAGCAGTTCTTC
D gene: TRBD2
V gene: TRBV11-1
J gene: TRBJ2-1
clone size: .

CDR3 protein: CASSDGTENEKLFF
CDR3 DNA: TGCGCCAGCAGTGACGGGACAGAGAATGAAAAACTGTTTTTT
D gene: TRBD1
V gene: TRBV10-1
J gene: TRBJ1-4
clone size: .

CDR3 protein: CASSLLQAEQYF
CDR3 DNA: TGTGCCAGCAGTTTATTGCAAGCAGAGCAGTACTTC
D gene: .
V gene: TRBV28
J gene: TRBJ2-7
clone size: .

CDR3 protein: CAGGPAVDSPLHF
CDR3 DNA: TGCGCTGGCGGGCCGGCGGTAGATTCACCCCTCCACTTT
D gene: .
V gene: TRBV29-1
J gene: TRBJ1-6
clone size: .

CDR3 protein: CASSVGGLDNTGELFF
CDR3 DNA: TGTGCCAGCAGCGTTGGGGGACTAGATAACACCGGGGAGCTGTTTTTT
D gene: TRBD2
V gene: TRBV9
J gene: TRBJ2-2
clone size: .

CDR3 protein: CASSLKNSGTGGELFF
CDR3 DNA: TGTGCCAGCAGCTTAAAGAATAGCGGGACCGGCGGGGAGCTGTTTTTT
D gene: TRBD2
V gene: TRBV7-3
J gene: TRBJ2-2
clone size: .

CDR3 protein: CSVGSGDTGELFF
CDR3 DNA: TGCAGCGTTGGATCCGGGGACACCGGGGAGCTGTTTTTT
D gene: .
V gene: TRBV29-1
J gene: TRBJ2-2
clone size: once

CDR3 protein: CASSSDGRGWNQPQHF
CDR3 DNA: TGTGCCAGCAGCTCGGACGGGCGGGGTTGGAATCAGCCCCAGCATTTT
D gene: .
V gene: TRBV7-8
J gene: TRBJ1-5
clone size: .

CDR3 protein: CASSTSGTYNEQFF
CDR3 DNA: TGTGCCAGCAGTACTAGCGGCACCTACAATGAGCAGTTCTTC
D gene: TRBD2
V gene: TRBV11-3
J gene: TRBJ2-1
clone size: .

CDR3 protein: CASSFQGVSNQPQHF
CDR3 DNA: TGTGCCAGCAGCTTCCAGGGGGTAAGCAATCAGCCCCAGCATTTT
D gene: TRBD1
V gene: TRBV5-8
J gene: TRBJ1-5
clone size: .